The clone carrying this TCR beta chain showed up just once. Its antigen is unidentified. This specimen belongs to a study of graft-versus-host responses after intestinal transplantation. Whole-study context: In this cohort, recipients had multivisceral, liver-intestinal, or isolated intestinal transplants. Induction using anti-thymocyte globulin, followed by tacrolimus and steroids for roughly 3 years, was given to all recipients.

Processing was applied to graft tissue in order to liberate intraepithelial and lamina propria lymphocytes. Repertoires were generated with immunoSEQ multiplex PCR, while TCRdb's copy carries only in-frame clones and drops some. The data show fewer than 20,000 clones, just under 75% seen once. Germline CDR1 reads SGHAT; CDR2 reads FQDESV (reference sequence). Trimming removed 2 bases at V and 1 base at J, with 6 bases between. This CDR3 spans 15 amino acids. The study, taken as a whole, reports: Recipient marrow held GvH clones, some first seen in ileum or blood.

The chain carries TRBV11-1 and TRBJ2-6; D is ambiguous. This sequence was found in a human patient who received an intestinal transplant, so some T cells may come from the graft donor. Sequences were derived from ileum tissue, sampled 14 days after transplant. This CDR3 is CASSLSESGANVLTF. Here the CDR3 DNA reads TGTGCCAGCAGCTTATCCGAATCTGGGGCCAACGTCCTGACTTTC.